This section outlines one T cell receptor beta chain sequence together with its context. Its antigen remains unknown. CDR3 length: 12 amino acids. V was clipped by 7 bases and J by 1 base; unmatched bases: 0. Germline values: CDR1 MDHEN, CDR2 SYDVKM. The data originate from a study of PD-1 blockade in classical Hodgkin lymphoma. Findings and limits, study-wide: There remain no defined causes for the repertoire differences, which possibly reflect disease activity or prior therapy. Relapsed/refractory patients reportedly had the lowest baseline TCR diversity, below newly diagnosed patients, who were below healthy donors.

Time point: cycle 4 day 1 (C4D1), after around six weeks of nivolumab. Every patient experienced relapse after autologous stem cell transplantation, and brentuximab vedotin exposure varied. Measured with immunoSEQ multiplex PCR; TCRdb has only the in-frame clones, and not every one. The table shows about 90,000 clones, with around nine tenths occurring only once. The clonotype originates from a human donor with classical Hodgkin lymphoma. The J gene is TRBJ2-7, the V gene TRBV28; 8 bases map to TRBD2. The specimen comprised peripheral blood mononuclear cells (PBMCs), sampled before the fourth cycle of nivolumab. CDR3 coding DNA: TGTGCCAGCACTAGCGGGTCCTACGAGCAGTACTTC. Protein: CASTSGSYEQYF.